These T cell receptor beta chains were read from a single sample in a study of CD8+ T cells in alopecia areata. Sequenced by immunoSEQ multiplex PCR; TCRdb stores in-frame clones only, minus some. This sample carries under 85,000 clones, about 45% of them seen once, and the ten largest clones take about 18%. This material consisted of CD8+ T cells sorted from blood, taken at week 0. These receptor sequences come from a human donor with alopecia areata. The CDR3 runs from the conserved cysteine through the conserved F or W. Each record gives: D gene, V gene, J gene, CDR3 protein. The D gene is left open where the match is weak.

d_gene: -; v_gene: TRBV19; j_gene: TRBJ2-1; CDR3aa: CASSFESSYNEQFF
d_gene: -; v_gene: TRBV27; j_gene: TRBJ2-7; CDR3aa: CASTGGSSLEQYF
d_gene: TRBD1; v_gene: TRBV30; j_gene: TRBJ2-2; CDR3aa: CAWADRLFTGELFF
d_gene: -; v_gene: TRBV27; j_gene: TRBJ1-5; CDR3aa: CASSPAGSNQPQHF
d_gene: -; v_gene: TRBV6-1; j_gene: TRBJ2-1; CDR3aa: CATVVGEQFF
d_gene: TRBD1; v_gene: TRBV27; j_gene: TRBJ2-4; CDR3aa: CASSLRGDRGLENIQYF
d_gene: -; v_gene: TRBV30; j_gene: TRBJ1-1; CDR3aa: CAWSYGMNTEAFF
d_gene: TRBD2; v_gene: TRBV10-3; j_gene: TRBJ2-5; CDR3aa: CAISEGRERGETQYF
d_gene: TRBD1; v_gene: TRBV19; j_gene: TRBJ2-7; CDR3aa: CASSGQGDYEQYF
d_gene: -; v_gene: TRBV21-1; j_gene: TRBJ1-1; CDR3aa: CARESGLWKAFF